This is a list of T cell receptor beta chains from one sample in a study of OX40 agonist ivuxolimab in advanced cancers. The assay was immunoSEQ multiplex PCR, and TCRdb's table has in-frame clones only and misses some. This table has 65,000 to 95,000 clones, 85% to 90% appearing once. Source: CD4+ or CD8+ T cells sorted from blood, taken in a trial of the OX40 agonist ivuxolimab. Receptors were obtained from an adult with an advanced solid tumor such as melanoma, head and neck, liver or kidney cancer. Both conserved end residues are part of each CDR3.

cdr3_length	v_call	j_call	cdr3_aa
13	TRBV6-5	TRBJ1-2	CASSGSGVGGYTF
15	TRBV6-6	TRBJ2-2	CASSFQGAYGGELFF
13	TRBV19	TRBJ2-5	CATNRGSWETQYF
15	TRBV6-6	TRBJ2-3	CASRTRDSSRDTQYF
14	TRBV5-1	TRBJ2-2	CASNSVGVDGELFF
16	TRBV9	TRBJ2-1	CASSVGRTSGGNEQFF
13	TRBV7-8	TRBJ2-1	CASSSTSGTEQFF
18	TRBV5-6	TRBJ2-1	CASSRAIPRGPKHDEQFF
17	TRBV7-9	TRBJ2-3	CASSTGTSGSLADTQYF
16	TRBV4-1	TRBJ2-2	CASRVTGQGAGGELFF
18	TRBV9	TRBJ2-3	CASSPRLAGGPAADTQYF
16	TRBV7-9	TRBJ1-4	CASSLALVQGREKLFF
18	TRBV21-1	TRBJ2-3	CASSACPSQRSSTDTQYF
14	TRBV6-5	TRBJ1-1	CASSFVQGAPEAFF
15	TRBV11-3	TRBJ2-2	CASSLDGVRTGELFF
15	TRBV11-2	TRBJ2-7	CASSLEGQSLYEQYF
10	TRBV20-1	TRBJ2-5	CSAPLETQYF
16	TRBV7-9	TRBJ2-1	CASRPSGGQGARGQFF
13	TRBV6-6	TRBJ1-2	CASSYPGSYGYTF
18	TRBV7-6	TRBJ1-5	CASSLGPGGTNSNQPQHF
12	TRBV19	TRBJ1-1	CASRSSWVGAFF
14	TRBV5-1	TRBJ2-2	CASSLPIGTGELFF
11	TRBV20-1	TRBJ2-5	CSATHQETQYF
13	TRBV27	TRBJ1-1	CASSTGTGAEAFF
18	TRBV11-2	TRBJ1-3	CASSRRDRGELSGNTIYF
15	TRBV7-2	TRBJ1-4	CASSFQQGPNEKLFF
13	TRBV11-1	TRBJ2-5	CASSLHREETQYF
13	TRBV30	TRBJ1-2	CAWSIARYYGYTF
11	TRBV11-2	TRBJ2-7	CASSLSAEQYF
12	TRBV7-2	TRBJ2-3	CASSPPTDTQYF
15	TRBV6-6	TRBJ1-2	CASSGGGLANYGYTF
13	TRBV10-3	TRBJ1-3	CAISEQGGNTIYF
14	TRBV6-1	TRBJ2-7	CASSDGQSINEQYF
14	TRBV5-1	TRBJ1-1	CASRQGAVNTEAFF
15	TRBV5-1	TRBJ1-1	CASSLAYTKYTEAFF
15	TRBV9	TRBJ2-7	CASSVRSAGIYEQYF
12	TRBV19	TRBJ1-6	CASSRRNSPLHF
11	TRBV29-1	TRBJ2-5	CSVGASETQYF
16	TRBV5-1	TRBJ2-1	CASSPEPGTSGGEQFF
15	TRBV30	TRBJ2-7	CAWAGGGAGGSEQYF